The 8 T cell receptor beta chains below all came from one sample that was sequenced in a study of OX40 agonist ivuxolimab in advanced cancers. The repertoire was sequenced with immunoSEQ multiplex PCR; TCRdb's copy has only in-frame clones and lacks some. The sample lists tens of thousands of clones, 85% to 95% seen once, with 9.5% to 12% in the top ten. Sequenced material: CD4+ or CD8+ T cells sorted from blood, taken in a trial of the OX40 agonist ivuxolimab. The receptors were gathered from an adult with an advanced solid tumor such as melanoma, head and neck, liver or kidney cancer.

The rearrangement links TRBV30 to TRBJ2-5; perhaps TRBD1 as D (6 bases). Germline V gives CDR1 GTSNPN, CDR2 SVGIG (reference sequence). This CDR3 comprises 14 residues. V lost 0 bases and J 3 bases, leaving 11 bases between the germline ends. The CDR3: CAWSVDRTEETQYF. In nucleotides, the CDR3 is TGTGCCTGGAGTGTAGATCGGACAGAAGAGACCCAGTACTTC. The whole variable domain, filled in from reference TRBV30 and TRBJ2-5, reads SQTIHQWPATLVQPVGSPLSLECTVEGTSNPNLYWYRQAAGRGLQLLFYSVGIGQISSEVPQNLSASRPQDRQFILSSKKLLLSDSGFYLCAWSVDRTEETQYFGPGTRLLVL.

The chain uses TRBV12-2 and TRBJ2-1; the DNA was not compared with TRBD2, the D call given in the table. TRBV12-2 is described as a pseudogene. CDR3 length: 15 residues. Written as DNA, the CDR3 is TGTGCAAGTCGCTTGGCGGGGGCACCCTACAATGAGCAGTTCTTC. It translates to CASRLAGAPYNEQFF.

V gene TRBV2 combines with J gene TRBJ2-7, with D perhaps TRBD1 (6 bases). V was cut by 7 bases and J by 5 bases, with 21 bases left in between. Germline V lookup: CDR1 SNHLY, CDR2 FYNNEI. The CDR3 runs 15 residues. The CDR3 bases are TGTGCCAGCAAAGGCACAGGGCCCAAGGAGGACGAGCAGTACTTC. Protein product: CASKGTGPKEDEQYF.

The chain joins TRBV4-1 to TRBJ2-5; D possibly corresponds to TRBD2 (6 bases). Germline V gene data show CDR1 as MGHRA and CDR2 as YSYEKL. The CDR3 sequence is 14 residues long. V dropped 4 bases and J dropped 5 bases, with 14 bases sitting between them. CDR3: CASSLIAARETQYF. The CDR3 DNA reads TGCGCCAGCAGCCTGATAGCGGCCCGCGAGACCCAGTACTTC.

This chain joins TRBV7-9 and TRBJ2-5; TRBD1 matches 8 bases. Trimming removed 1 base from V and 11 bases from J; junction bases left unmatched: 9. Germline V gene lookup returns CDR1 SEHNR and CDR2 FQNEAQ (reference sequence). This CDR3 is built from 14 residues. The CDR3 loop reads CASSLGSGQGLQYF. CDR3 DNA sequence: TGTGCCAGCAGCTTAGGTTCTGGACAGGGCCTTCAGTACTTC.

V is TRBV9 and J is TRBJ2-2, with 9 bases aligning to TRBD1. CDR3 length equals 15 residues. Germline CDR1 is SGDLS and CDR2 is YYNGEE. V lost 3 bases and J lost 7; bases outside the gene matches: 7. This CDR3 reads CASSGGQGFVGELFF. CDR3 DNA: TGTGCCAGCAGCGGGGGACAGGGTTTTGTCGGGGAGCTGTTTTTT. The full variable domain, in which reference TRBV9 and TRBJ2-2 provide the parts outside the CDR3, is DSGVTQTPKHLITATGQRVTLRCSPRSGDLSVYWYQQSLDQGLQFLIQYYNGEERAKGNILERFSAQQFPDLHSELNLSSLELGDSALYFCASSGGQGFVGELFFGEGSRLTVL.

This clone was recorded only once. The gene calls are TRBV21-1 and TRBJ1-4; the table names TRBD1, a call not compared with the DNA. TRBV21-1 is a pseudogene segment. There are 15 residues in the CDR3. The CDR3 DNA reads as TGTGCCAGCAGCCAAGTAAAGACAGTACCTGAAAAACTGTTTTTT. Its translation: CASSQVKTVPEKLFF.

This chain joins TRBV29-1 and TRBJ2-7; D gene unclear. There are 11 residues in the CDR3. Germline V CDR1 and CDR2: SQVTM, ANQGSEA. Trimming removed 6 bases at V and 3 bases at J, with 9 bases between. In DNA, the CDR3 is TGCAGCGTGGGGATAGGCTACGAGCAGTACTTC. Protein: CSVGIGYEQYF.